This T cell receptor beta chain was sequenced in a study of T cell responses to AZD1222 COVID-19 vaccine. Study-level points and caveats: Scientists sampled the repertoires only once the peak T cell response had passed. The sample set comprised mostly white British donors with more females, and clonal diversity was possibly underestimated.

V trimming: 3 bases; J trimming: 8 bases; junction bases outside the gene matches: 9. Germline lookup yields CDR1 GTSNPN and CDR2 SVGIG (reference sequence). The CDR3 runs 13 residues. Data came from immunoSEQ multiplex PCR; TCRdb stores just in-frame clones and leaves some out. Of approximately 98,000 clones listed, about 92% were seen once; the top ten hold approximately 3.1%. On this clone itself: Antigen specificity is unknown.

This receptor was obtained from an adult in good health. The sample here was peripheral blood, taken on day 0 of MenACWY control vaccination. J is TRBJ1-2 and V is TRBV30; 7 positions match TRBD1. The CDR3 bases are TGTGCCTGGAGCGGAGCAGGGGGAAAGGGCTACACCTTC. Its translation is CAWSGAGGKGYTF.